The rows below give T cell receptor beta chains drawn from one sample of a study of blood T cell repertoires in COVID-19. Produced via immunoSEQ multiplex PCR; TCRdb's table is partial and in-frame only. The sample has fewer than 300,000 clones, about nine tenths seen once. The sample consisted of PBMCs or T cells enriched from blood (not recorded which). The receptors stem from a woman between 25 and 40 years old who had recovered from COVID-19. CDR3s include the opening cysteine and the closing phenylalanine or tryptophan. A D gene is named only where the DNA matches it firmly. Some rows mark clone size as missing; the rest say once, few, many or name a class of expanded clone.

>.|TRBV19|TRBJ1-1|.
CASSITGGTEAFF
TGTGCCAGTAGCATCACGGGAGGGACTGAAGCTTTCTTT
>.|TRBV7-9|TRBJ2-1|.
CASSFGPRGKVGEQFF
TGTGCCAGCAGCTTTGGTCCCAGGGGAAAAGTGGGTGAGCAGTTCTTC
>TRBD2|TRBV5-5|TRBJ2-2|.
CASSSSPSGGYTGELFF
TGTGCCAGCAGCTCGTCACCCAGCGGGGGATACACCGGGGAGCTGTTTTTT
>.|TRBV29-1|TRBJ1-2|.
CSVDYSNYGYTF
TGCAGCGTTGATTATAGTAACTATGGCTACACCTTC
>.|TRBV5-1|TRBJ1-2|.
CASSLVKAGLDGYTF
TGCGCCAGCAGCTTGGTTAAGGCAGGTCTCGATGGCTACACCTTC
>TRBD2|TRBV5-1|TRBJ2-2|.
CASTKGLADTGELFF
TGCGCCAGCACCAAGGGACTAGCGGACACCGGGGAGCTGTTTTTT
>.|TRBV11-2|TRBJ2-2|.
CASRKLAGKLRPNTGELFF
TGTGCCAGCCGAAAGTTGGCAGGGAAGTTAAGGCCGAACACCGGGGAGCTGTTTTTT
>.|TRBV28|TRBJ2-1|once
CASSPRGSRGNEQFF
TGTGCCAGCAGTCCCCGTGGGTCCCGGGGAAATGAGCAGTTCTTC
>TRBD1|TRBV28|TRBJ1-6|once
CASSERQGLNNSPLHF
TGTGCCAGCAGTGAGCGACAGGGCCTAAATAATTCACCCCTCCACTTT
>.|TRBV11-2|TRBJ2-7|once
CASSLAAYEQYF
TGTGCCAGCAGCTTGGCTGCCTACGAGCAGTACTTC
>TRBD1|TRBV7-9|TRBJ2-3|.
CASSSGTGSTDTQYF
TGTGCCAGCAGCTCGGGGACAGGGAGCACAGATACGCAGTATTTT
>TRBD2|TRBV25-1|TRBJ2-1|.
CASSETPASGRAHHEQFF
TGTGCCAGCAGTGAAACTCCCGCTAGCGGGAGGGCCCACCATGAGCAGTTCTTC
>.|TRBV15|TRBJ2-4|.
CATSRVGLGDTKNIQYF
TGTGCCACCAGCAGAGTGGGGTTAGGGGATACCAAAAACATTCAGTACTTC
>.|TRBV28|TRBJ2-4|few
CASIAPGGKNIQYF
TGTGCCAGCATCGCTCCCGGAGGCAAAAACATTCAGTACTTC
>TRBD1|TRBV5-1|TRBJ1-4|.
CASAPDRGNEKLFF
TGCGCCAGTGCCCCTGACAGGGGTAATGAAAAACTGTTTTTT